This T cell receptor (beta chain) derives from a study of cytomegalovirus exposure and HLA in healthy donors. CDR3 length: 16 amino acids. Germline lookup yields CDR1 SEHNR and CDR2 FQNEAQ (reference sequence). V was clipped by 5 bases and J by 3 bases; unmatched bases: 7. Measured with immunoSEQ multiplex PCR; TCRdb has only the in-frame clones, and not every one. The table includes about 140,000 clones, approximately 86% detected once. Sequenced material: PBMCs. This chain links TRBV7-9 with TRBJ2-6, with 7 bases aligning to TRBD1. The sequence was obtained from a man aged 18-30 years in good health and CMV-seropositive. DNA for the CDR3: TGTGCCAGCAGCAGGGACAGCTCAATTGGGGCCAACGTCCTGACTTTC. This encodes CASSRDSSIGANVLTF.